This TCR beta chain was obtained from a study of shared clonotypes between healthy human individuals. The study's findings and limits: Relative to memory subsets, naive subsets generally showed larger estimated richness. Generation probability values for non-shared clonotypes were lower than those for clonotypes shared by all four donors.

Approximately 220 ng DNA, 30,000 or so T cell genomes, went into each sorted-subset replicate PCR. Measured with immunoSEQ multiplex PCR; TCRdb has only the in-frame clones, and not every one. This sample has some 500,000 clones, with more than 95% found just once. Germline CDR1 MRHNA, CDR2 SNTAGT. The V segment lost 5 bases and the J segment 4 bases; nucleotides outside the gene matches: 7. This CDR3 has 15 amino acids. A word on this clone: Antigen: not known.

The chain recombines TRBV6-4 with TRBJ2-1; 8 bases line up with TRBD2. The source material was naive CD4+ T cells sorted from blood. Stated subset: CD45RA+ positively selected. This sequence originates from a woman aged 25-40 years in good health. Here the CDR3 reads CASSTGTSSYNEQFF. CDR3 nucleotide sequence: TGTGCCAGCAGTACCGGGACTAGTTCGTACAATGAGCAGTTCTTC.